This T cell receptor (beta chain) was found in a study of Tregs in tolerant kidney transplant recipients. General observations from the study: The most relevant donor-specific Treg TCRbeta repertoire apparently came from expansion with activated donor B cells. Findings come from small patient numbers and require larger validation. This study did not directly address biological reproducibility.

TCRdb's copy holds only in-frame clones and misses some; the assay was immunoSEQ multiplex PCR. This table has roughly 250,000 clones, about 86% appearing once. Notes on this clone: Its antigen remains unknown.

The CDR3 totals 18 residues. The V end was cut by 1 base, the J end by 2 bases, with 17 bases between. The germline CDR1 and CDR2 sequences are KGHSH and LQKENI. Thawed PBMCs were FACS-sorted into unstimulated CD4+CD25+CD127- regulatory T cells, CD4+CD25- non-regulatory cells, CD4 and CD8 cells. The TCR originated in a human donor in good health. The sample consisted of CD4+ T cells from blood. The genes are TRBV18 and TRBJ1-4, with D hard to call. CDR3 loop: CASSPLPPGTGTNEKLFF. The CDR3, as DNA: TGTGCCAGCTCACCACTCCCCCCGGGAACGGGGACTAATGAAAAACTGTTTTTT.